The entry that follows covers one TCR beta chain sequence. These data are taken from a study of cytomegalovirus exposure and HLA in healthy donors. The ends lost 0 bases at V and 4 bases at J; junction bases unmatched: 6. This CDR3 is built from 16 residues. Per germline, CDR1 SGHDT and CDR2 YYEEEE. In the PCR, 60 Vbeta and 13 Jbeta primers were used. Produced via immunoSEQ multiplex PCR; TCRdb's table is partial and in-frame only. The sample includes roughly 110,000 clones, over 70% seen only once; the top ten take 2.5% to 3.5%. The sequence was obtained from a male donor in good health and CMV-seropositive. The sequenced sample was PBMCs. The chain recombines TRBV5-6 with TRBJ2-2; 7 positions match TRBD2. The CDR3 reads CASSLVRTRVTGELFF. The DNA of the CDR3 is TGTGCCAGCAGCTTGGTTCGGACTAGAGTCACCGGGGAGCTGTTTTTT.